A single sample gave rise to the 27 T cell receptor beta chains below, sequenced in a study of blood T cell repertoires in COVID-19. Using immunoSEQ multiplex PCR, the repertoire was profiled, and TCRdb retains in-frame clones only, with some absent. The table includes roughly 350,000 clones, about 85% detected once. The sequencing input was peripheral blood. The receptor set was obtained from a woman between 18 and 30 years old with acute or convalescent COVID-19.

The chain employs TRBV5-6 and TRBJ1-2, with 7 bases aligning to TRBD1. CDR3 size: 13 residues. V shed 4 bases, J shed 7 bases, and the junction held 7 bases outside the gene matches. The germline CDR1 and CDR2 sequences are SGHDT and YYEEEE. The CDR3 loop is CASSRQGSSGYTF. The CDR3 region has the DNA TGTGCCAGCAGCCGACAGGGCTCCAGTGGCTACACCTTC.

The genes are TRBV21-1 and TRBJ2-2; TRBD1, as called in the table, went unchecked against the DNA. TRBV21-1 has pseudogene status. CDR3 size: 17 residues. The CDR3 DNA is TGTGCCAGCAGCAAAGCGCGGGGACAGGGATGCTCCGGGGAGCTGTTTTTT. It translates to CASSKARGQGCSGELFF.

This chain joins TRBV5-1 and TRBJ2-1; no reliable D call. The germline CDR1 and CDR2 sequences are SGHRS and YFSETQ. This CDR3 contains 12 residues. Trimming cost V 2 bases and J 5 bases, with 5 bases left between them. The CDR3 DNA reads as TGCGCCAGCAGCTTCGTTAACAATGAGCAGTTCTTC. Amino acid sequence: CASSFVNNEQFF.

The chain uses TRBV6-6 and TRBJ2-1; D is undetermined. With 8 bases removed from V and 6 bases from J, the gap between germline ends came to 17 bases. Germline V gene lookup returns CDR1 MNHNY and CDR2 SVGAGI (reference sequence). The CDR3 covers 14 residues. The DNA of the CDR3 is TGTGCCAGCGGTTTTGAGAAAGCTTCCAATGAGCAGTTCTTC. Protein product: CASGFEKASNEQFF.

V usage is TRBV9 and J usage is TRBJ2-7; 7 bases are shared with TRBD1. Trimming took 1 base from V and 0 from J; bases not matched to a gene: 4. The length of the CDR3 is 15 residues. Germline V gene lookup returns CDR1 SGDLS and CDR2 YYNGEE. This CDR3 reads CASSVQGDSSYEQYF. As DNA, the CDR3 is TGTGCCAGCAGCGTACAGGGGGATTCCTCCTACGAGCAGTACTTC.

V and J are TRBV9 and TRBJ1-4; no reliable D call. Trimming removed 0 bases from V and 5 bases from J, with 8 bases in between. There are 14 residues in the CDR3. Per the germline V gene, CDR1 is SGDLS and CDR2 is YYNGEE. CDR3 region: CASSVAQLNEKLFF. The CDR3, as DNA: TGTGCCAGCAGCGTAGCTCAGTTAAATGAAAAACTGTTTTTT. Combining the CDR3 with reference TRBV9 and TRBJ1-4 gives the whole variable domain DSGVTQTPKHLITATGQRVTLRCSPRSGDLSVYWYQQSLDQGLQFLIQYYNGEERAKGNILERFSAQQFPDLHSELNLSSLELGDSALYFCASSVAQLNEKLFFGSGTQLSVL.

The J gene is TRBJ2-1, the V gene TRBV7-9; D perhaps matches TRBD2 (6 bases). Trimming stripped 2 bases from V and 10 bases from J, with 9 bases between. The CDR3 covers 12 residues. Germline V lookup: CDR1 SEHNR, CDR2 FQNEAQ (reference sequence). CDR3: CASSLYGSEQFF. As DNA, the CDR3 is TGTGCCAGCAGCTTATACGGGAGCGAGCAGTTCTTC.

The genes are TRBV19 and TRBJ1-1; tentatively, D is TRBD1 (6 bases). Germline V gives CDR1 LNHDA, CDR2 SQIVND (reference sequence). Trimming shortened V by 5 bases and J by 3 bases, and 19 bases separated the two germline ends. The CDR3 runs to 16 residues. CDR3 DNA: TGTGCCAGTAGTCTCCAAAGGGGGGGTATAGACACTGAAGCTTTCTTT. It is translated as CASSLQRGGIDTEAFF.

The chain joins TRBV5-1 to TRBJ2-1, with TRBD2 matching 11 bases. The length of the CDR3 is 17 residues. Germline CDR1 SGHRS, CDR2 YFSETQ. After removal of 2 bases from V and 1 base from J, the junction contained 5 bases not matched to a gene. The CDR3, as DNA: TGCGCCAGCAGCTTTAGCGGGGGGGCCGGTTCCTACAATGAGCAGTTCTTC. Translated, it gives CASSFSGGAGSYNEQFF.

The chain carries TRBV19 and TRBJ1-2; no firm D call. CDR3 length equals 14 residues. V was cut by 5 bases and J by 1 base, with 11 bases left in between. Germline assignment: CDR1 LNHDA and CDR2 SQIVND (reference sequence). The chain's CDR3 is CASSSHGSNYGYTF. The CDR3 DNA follows: TGTGCCAGTAGTTCTCATGGGAGTAACTATGGCTACACCTTC.

This chain joins TRBV11-2 and TRBJ2-3; TRBD1 agrees at 7 bases. The CDR3 has 14 amino acids. The V segment lost 4 bases and the J segment 2 bases; nucleotides outside the gene matches: 3. In germline, CDR1 is SGHAT, CDR2 FQNNGV. The CDR3 DNA reads TGTGCCAGCAGCTCTGGACAGGCCACAGATACGCAGTATTTT. Translated, it gives CASSSGQATDTQYF.

This clone has just one count. The chain is built from TRBV5-5 and TRBJ2-7, with 12 nucleotides matching TRBD1. V shed 3 bases and J 7 bases; nucleotides not matched to a gene: 5. This CDR3 spans 14 amino acids. The germline CDR1 and CDR2 sequences are SGHKS and YYEKEE (reference sequence). As DNA, the CDR3 is TGTGCCAGCAGCTCCCGGGACAGGGGGCTAGAGCAGTACTTC. Translation gives CASSSRDRGLEQYF.

This clone was observed a few times. This chain links TRBV20-1 with TRBJ1-2, with D perhaps TRBD1 (5 bases). The CDR3 is 13 residues long. Trimming stripped 3 bases from V and 5 bases from J, with 13 bases between. The germline V gene encodes CDR1 DFQATT and CDR2 SNEGSKA (reference sequence). The CDR3 region is CSASMGGWYGYTF. Here the CDR3 DNA reads TGCAGTGCTAGTATGGGGGGTTGGTATGGCTACACCTTC.

V usage is TRBV7-8 and J usage is TRBJ2-1; TRBD1 might be the D (5 bases). Germline V gene lookup returns CDR1 SGHVS and CDR2 FQNEAQ. With 3 bases removed from V and 1 base from J, the gap between germline ends came to 10 bases. CDR3 size: 15 residues. As DNA, the CDR3 is TGTGCCAGCAGCTTTGAACCAGGGTCCTACAATGAGCAGTTCTTC. Amino acids: CASSFEPGSYNEQFF.

The chain combines TRBV19 with TRBJ1-2; maybe TRBD1 (6 bases). V shed 0 bases and J shed 3 bases, with 14 bases lying between them. The CDR3 consists of 16 residues. CDR1 is LNHDA and CDR2 is SQIVND in the germline V gene (reference sequence). The CDR3 nucleotides are TGTGCCAGTAGTATAGATCGGCGGGGGCTCGACTATGGCTACACCTTC. Translated: CASSIDRRGLDYGYTF.

This clone was seen a handful of times. The DNA for the CDR3 is TGTGCCACCAGTGATGAACGGCCAGGGTGTTTGGATGGCTACACCTTC. Translating it yields CATSDERPGCLDGYTF. J is TRBJ1-2 and V is TRBV24-1; D is possibly TRBD1 (5 bases). The germline CDR1 and CDR2 sequences are KGHDR and SFDVKD. Between the trimmed V and J ends, which lost 3 bases and 6 bases, there was a span of 19 bases. CDR3 length equals 16 residues.

The chain joins TRBV5-1 to TRBJ2-2; possible D gene TRBD2, 7 bases. Germline V gene sequence: CDR1 SGHRS, CDR2 YFSETQ. This CDR3 spans 16 amino acids. Trimming took 0 bases from V and 5 from J, leaving 14 bases between them. The CDR3 DNA is TGCGCCAGCAGCTTGGGCGGGAGTCAGGGGACCGGGGAGCTGTTTTTT. Protein: CASSLGGSQGTGELFF.

This chain connects TRBV6-4 to TRBJ1-6; 7 bases are shared with TRBD1. This CDR3 spans 18 amino acids. V lost 2 bases and J lost 8; bases outside the gene matches: 15. CDR1 and CDR2 from the germline V gene are MRHNA and SNTAGT. The CDR3 protein is CASSDVAEDRYQDSPLHF. The CDR3 DNA reads as TGTGCCAGCAGTGACGTAGCAGAGGACAGGTATCAGGATTCACCCCTCCACTTT.

The chain couples TRBV29-1 to TRBJ2-7, with 9 bases that match TRBD1. Germline V lookup: CDR1 SQVTM, CDR2 ANQGSEA. Unmatched junction bases numbered 9, after V lost 0 bases and J lost 3 bases. The CDR3 totals 16 residues. CDR3 coding DNA: TGCAGCGTTGAAGATCTCTGGGGGACAGGGCGCTACGAGCAGTACTTC. It encodes CSVEDLWGTGRYEQYF.

The genes are TRBV6-1 and TRBJ1-1, with D possibly TRBD1 on 5 matching bases. Germline-derived CDR1 and CDR2 are MNHNS and SASEGT. The CDR3 covers 14 residues. The V end was cut by 2 bases, the J end by 10 bases, with 17 bases between. CDR3 region: CASSERPGGEGAFF. As DNA, the CDR3 is TGTGCCAGCAGTGAACGCCCTGGGGGGGAGGGAGCTTTCTTT.

The chain has TRBV5-1 and TRBJ1-1; tentatively, D is TRBD1 (6 bases). The germline V gene has CDR1 SGHRS and CDR2 YFSETQ. V was trimmed by 7 bases and J by 6 bases, leaving 25 bases between them. There are 16 residues in the CDR3. As DNA, the CDR3 is TGCGCCAGCTGTCTGGGACACAGCGTCGAAGGGGCTGAAGCTTTCTTT. It is translated as CASCLGHSVEGAEAFF.

This clone was observed once. V usage is TRBV9 and J usage is TRBJ2-4; 12 nucleotides line up with TRBD2. The V segment lost 4 bases and the J segment 9 bases; nucleotides outside the gene matches: 2. The V gene's germline CDR1 is SGDLS and CDR2 YYNGEE. This CDR3 has 13 residues. The CDR3 loop is CASSLGLAGIQYF. In nucleotides, the CDR3 is TGTGCCAGCAGCTTGGGACTAGCGGGCATTCAGTACTTC.

This clone was seen only once. The gene calls are TRBV3-1 (or the pseudogene TRBV3-2) and TRBJ1-1; 7 bases align to TRBD1. The CDR3 is made up of 14 amino acids. Germline loops: CDR1 LGHDT, CDR2 YNNKEL (reference sequence). The V and J ends lost 1 base and 7 bases, in that order; junction bases with no gene match: 6. The CDR3 spells CASSQGRQGIEAFF. The CDR3 region has the DNA TGTGCCAGCAGCCAAGGGCGACAGGGTATTGAAGCTTTCTTT.

The chain carries TRBV5-1 and TRBJ2-2; D is possibly TRBD2 (5 bases). Germline-derived CDR1 and CDR2 are SGHRS and YFSETQ. The CDR3 length is 16 residues. Trimming cost V 0 bases and J 1 base, with 10 bases left between them. The CDR3 sequence is CASSLGVRGNTGELFF. As DNA, the CDR3 is TGCGCCAGCAGCTTGGGCGTCCGGGGGAACACCGGGGAGCTGTTTTTT.

The chain joins TRBV20-1 to TRBJ1-6, with a possible D match to TRBD1 (5 bases). The CDR3 runs to 13 residues. Germline CDR1 and CDR2: DFQATT and SNEGSKA (reference sequence). V dropped 3 bases and J dropped 7 bases, with 10 bases sitting between them. CDR3 sequence reads: CSASQGENSPLHF. CDR3 sequence (DNA): TGCAGTGCTAGTCAGGGTGAGAATTCACCCCTCCACTTT.

This sequence joins TRBV4-1 and TRBJ1-6, with D possibly TRBD1 on 5 matching bases. Trimming took 0 bases from V and 0 from J, leaving 12 bases between them. From germline, CDR1 is MGHRA and CDR2 YSYEKL. The CDR3 runs to 18 residues. CDR3 region: CASSQDLSRGSYNSPLHF. The CDR3 DNA reads TGCGCCAGCAGCCAAGATTTAAGTAGGGGCTCCTATAATTCACCCCTCCACTTT.

The chain carries TRBV2 and TRBJ1-2, with 8 bases matching TRBD1. CDR3 length equals 13 residues. The V gene end was trimmed by 7 bases and the J gene end by 7 bases; junction bases not matched to a gene: 8. CDR1 SNHLY and CDR2 FYNNEI come from the germline V gene. The CDR3 here is CASTARGLSGYTF. In nucleotides, the CDR3 is TGTGCCAGCACCGCCAGGGGGCTTAGTGGCTACACCTTC.